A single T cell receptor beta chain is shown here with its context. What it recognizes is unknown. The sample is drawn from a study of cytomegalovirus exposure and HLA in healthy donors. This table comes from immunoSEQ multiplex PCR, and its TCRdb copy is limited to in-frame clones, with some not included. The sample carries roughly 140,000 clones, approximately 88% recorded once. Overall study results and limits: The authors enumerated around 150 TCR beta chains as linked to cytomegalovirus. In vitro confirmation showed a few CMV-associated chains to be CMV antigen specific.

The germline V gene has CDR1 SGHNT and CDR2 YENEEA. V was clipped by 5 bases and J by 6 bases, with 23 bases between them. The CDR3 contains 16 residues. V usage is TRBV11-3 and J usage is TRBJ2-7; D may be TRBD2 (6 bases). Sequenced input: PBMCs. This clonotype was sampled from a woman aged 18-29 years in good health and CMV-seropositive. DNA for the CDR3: TGTGCCAGCAGCCGTGTGGGGGGTAGCCTCCCTACCGAGCAGTACTTC. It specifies CASSRVGGSLPTEQYF.